The 18 T cell receptor beta chains listed next were all sequenced from one sample in a study of blood T cell repertoires in COVID-19. Repertoires were generated with immunoSEQ multiplex PCR, while TCRdb's copy carries only in-frame clones and drops some. The sample carries 95,000 to 150,000 clones, approximately 85% recorded once. Sequencing input: peripheral blood. These receptors all stem from a woman of 80 years or more with COVID-19, enrolled during active disease.

The CDR3: CSASGRTSTDEQYF. CDR3 nucleotide sequence: TGCAGTGCTAGTGGTAGGACTAGCACCGACGAGCAGTACTTC. The V call is TRBV20-1, the J call TRBJ2-7, with 8 positions matching TRBD2. CDR1 and CDR2 (germline): DFQATT, SNEGSKA (reference sequence). J was trimmed by 5 bases and V by 3 bases; bases with no gene match: 9. CDR3 length: 14 residues.

This clone was detected once. The V gene is TRBV2, the J gene TRBJ1-2, with 7 positions matching TRBD1. CDR3 length equals 13 residues. V lost 8 bases, J lost 4 bases, and 7 bases stayed unmatched. Germline V gene sequence: CDR1 SNHLY, CDR2 FYNNEI. CDR3 DNA: TGTGCCAGCGGTTACAGGGGCGCCTATGGCTACACCTTC. This codes for CASGYRGAYGYTF.

This sequence joins TRBV28 and TRBJ1-1; perhaps TRBD1 as D (5 bases). Deletions cut 8 bases from V and 4 bases from J, with 17 bases between. The CDR3 spans 14 residues. From germline, CDR1 is MDHEN and CDR2 SYDVKM. The CDR3 DNA follows: TGTGCCAGCCAGGAGGGAGGGGTGGTCACTGAAGCTTTCTTT. Translated, it gives CASQEGGVVTEAFF.

CDR3 sequence: CASSLDNRYNEQFF. DNA of the CDR3: TGTGCCAGCAGCTTAGATAACAGATACAATGAGCAGTTCTTC. The J gene is TRBJ2-1, the V gene TRBV7-2, with unresolved D. The CDR3 loop spans 14 amino acids. Trimming shortened V by 1 base and J by 4 bases, and 8 bases separated the two germline ends. The germline gives CDR1 SGHTA, CDR2 FQGNSA.

The V gene is TRBV18, the J gene TRBJ2-7; the match to TRBD1 covers 7 bases. V was clipped by 3 bases and J by 3 bases; unmatched bases: 8. CDR1 is KGHSH, CDR2 LQKENI, per germline. This CDR3 has 15 amino acids. The CDR3 loop reads CASSPPGQPFYEQYF. The CDR3 DNA reads TGTGCCAGCTCACCTCCGGGACAGCCCTTCTACGAGCAGTACTTC. Full variable domain (missing parts from reference TRBV18 and TRBJ2-7): NAGVMQNPRHLVRRRGQEARLRCSPMKGHSHVYWYRQLPEEGLKFMVYLQKENIIDESGMPKERFSAEFPKEGPSILRIQQVVRGDSAAYFCASSPPGQPFYEQYFGPGTRLTVT.

The J gene is TRBJ1-1, the V gene TRBV28; D unresolved. Germline CDR1 MDHEN, CDR2 SYDVKM. The CDR3 contains 13 residues. V gave up 5 bases and J gave up 6 bases, with 13 bases separating them. The CDR3 is CASSPPGRAEAFF. CDR3 nucleotide sequence: TGTGCCAGCAGTCCCCCGGGAAGGGCTGAAGCTTTCTTT. Looking up the rest from reference TRBV28 and TRBJ1-1 gives the full variable domain: DVKVTQSSRYLVKRTGEKVFLECVQDMDHENMFWYRQDPGLGLRLIYFSYDVKMKEKGDIPEGYSVSREKKERFSLILESASTNQTSMYLCASSPPGRAEAFFGQGTRLTVV.

CDR3 loop: CASSYAWETQYF. The CDR3, as DNA: TGTGCCAGCAGTTACGCGTGGGAGACCCAGTACTTC. The chain combines TRBV6-6 with TRBJ2-5, with D unclear. The V end lost 2 bases, the J end lost 5 bases, and 6 bases lay between the germline ends. Germline CDR1 reads MNHNY; CDR2 reads SVGAGI (reference sequence). The CDR3 spans 12 residues.

This chain links TRBV27 with TRBJ2-7; D may be TRBD1 (5 bases). The CDR3 sequence is 13 residues long. The V and J ends lost 6 bases and 3 bases respectively, with 12 bases between them. The germline gives CDR1 MNHEY, CDR2 SMNVEV (reference sequence). The chain's CDR3 is CASSVRAYYEQYF. Written as DNA, the CDR3 is TGTGCCAGCAGCGTCAGGGCTTACTACGAGCAGTACTTC.

This clone appeared a few times. The V and J genes are TRBV2 and TRBJ1-6; 8 bases are a match to TRBD1. With V trimmed by 8 bases and J by 8 bases, 5 bases remained unmatched. Per the germline V gene, CDR1 is SNHLY and CDR2 is FYNNEI. The CDR3 runs 13 residues. CDR3 amino acids: CASDRGFDSPLHF. CDR3 bases: TGTGCCAGCGACAGGGGTTTCGATTCACCCCTCCACTTT.

The rearrangement uses TRBV13 and TRBJ2-5, with TRBD2 identical over 9 bases. The CDR3 contains 15 residues. J lost 0 bases, V lost 5 bases, and 4 bases had no gene match. CDR1 is PRHDT, CDR2 FYEKMQ, per germline (reference sequence). Here the CDR3 reads CASSPLAGYQETQYF. DNA of the CDR3: TGTGCCAGCAGCCCCCTAGCGGGGTACCAAGAGACCCAGTACTTC.

The chain is built from TRBV6-5 and TRBJ1-3, with D unclear. This CDR3 contains 14 residues. The V end lost 4 bases, the J end lost 1 base, and 8 bases lay between the germline ends. Per the germline V gene, CDR1 is MNHEY and CDR2 is SVGAGI. The CDR3 nucleotides are TGTGCCAGCAGTTCCCCGGGGTCTGGAAACACCATATATTTT. The encoded protein is CASSSPGSGNTIYF.

This chain links TRBV10-3 with TRBJ1-4; 9 bases align to TRBD1. The germline CDR1 and CDR2 sequences are ENHRY and SYGVKD. This CDR3 comprises 14 residues. V lost 10 bases to trimming and J lost 7 bases; unmatched junction nucleotides: 10. CDR3 DNA sequence: TGTGCCAGCCAGGTGGGACAGGGAATTGAAAAACTGTTTTTT. This encodes CASQVGQGIEKLFF.

The chain has TRBV2 and TRBJ2-7; no firm D call. This CDR3 spans 11 amino acids. Germline V gene data show CDR1 as SNHLY and CDR2 as FYNNEI. V lost 8 bases, J lost 6 bases, and 11 bases lay in between. The CDR3 coding sequence is TGTGCCAGCGTTTTACCGGGCGAGCAGTACTTC. It is translated as CASVLPGEQYF.

This sequence joins TRBV9 and TRBJ2-1, with 7 nucleotides matching TRBD1. Germline V gene sequence: CDR1 SGDLS, CDR2 YYNGEE. V trimming: 8 bases; J trimming: 8 bases; junction bases outside the gene matches: 4. The length of the CDR3 is 11 residues. The CDR3 coding sequence is TGTGCCAGTTCGACAGGGTATGAGCAGTTCTTC. Translated, it gives CASSTGYEQFF. Drawing the rest from reference TRBV9 and TRBJ2-1, the complete variable domain is DSGVTQTPKHLITATGQRVTLRCSPRSGDLSVYWYQQSLDQGLQFLIQYYNGEERAKGNILERFSAQQFPDLHSELNLSSLELGDSALYFCASSTGYEQFFGPGTRLTVL.

The rearrangement links TRBV27 to TRBJ2-3, with a possible D match to TRBD1 (7 bases). V lost 8 bases and J lost 3, with 21 bases in between. CDR1 and CDR2 (germline): MNHEY, SMNVEV (reference sequence). The CDR3 length is 16 residues. The CDR3 DNA is TGTGCCAGCTCCGACGGTCGGCCAGGGGGGACAGATACGCAGTATTTT. Translated: CASSDGRPGGTDTQYF.

This chain joins TRBV7-3 and TRBJ1-2; 12 bases fit TRBD1. This CDR3 has 14 amino acids. Germline V gives CDR1 SGHTA, CDR2 FQGTGA. The trim removed 6 bases at V and 7 bases at J, leaving 6 bases unmatched. Here the CDR3 DNA reads TGTGCCAGCAGTTTGGGACAGGGGGCGTCTGGCTACACCTTC. Residues: CASSLGQGASGYTF. The full variable domain, in which reference TRBV7-3 and TRBJ1-2 provide the parts outside the CDR3, is GAGVSQTPSNKVTEKGKYVELRCDPISGHTALYWYRQSLGQGPEFLIYFQGTGAADDSGLPNDRFFAVRPEGSVSTLKIQRTERGDSAVYLCASSLGQGASGYTFGSGTRLTVV.

The chain uses TRBV5-5 and TRBJ1-5; D remains ambiguous. CDR3 length: 13 residues. V was clipped by 0 bases and J by 2 bases, with 3 bases between them. CDR1 SGHKS and CDR2 YYEKEE come from the germline V gene (reference sequence). This chain's CDR3 is CASSLVGNQPQHF. CDR3 nucleotide sequence: TGTGCCAGCAGCTTGGTAGGCAATCAGCCCCAGCATTTT.

A single count supports this clone. V and J are TRBV7-9 and TRBJ1-2; possible D gene TRBD1, 6 bases. V lost 3 bases to trimming and J lost 4 bases, with 6 bases between them. From germline, CDR1 is SEHNR and CDR2 FQNEAQ (reference sequence). The CDR3 spans 12 residues. This chain's CDR3 is CASSLTGYGYTF. Here the CDR3 DNA reads TGTGCCAGCAGCTTGACAGGCTATGGCTACACCTTC.